These 3 T cell receptor beta chains came from one sample sequenced in a study of cytotoxic CD8 clonotypes in ibrutinib-treated CLL. The table came from immunoSEQ multiplex PCR; TCRdb's copy has only in-frame clones and leaves some out. The repertoire holds around 200,000 clones, roughly 65% seen once, with approximately 5.9% in the top ten. The material was PBMCs, obtained after 12 months of ibrutinib treatment. All receptors come from a human donor with chronic lymphocytic leukemia.

CDR3 bases: TGTGCCAGCAGCCAAGAACTAGCGGAGTACTCTGGGGCCAACGTCCTGACTTTC. It translates to CASSQELAEYSGANVLTF. V usage is TRBV4-2 and J usage is TRBJ2-6; 8 nucleotides line up with TRBD2. V gave up 0 bases and J gave up 0 bases; unmatched junction bases: 4. Germline CDR1 and CDR2: LGHNA and YNFKEQ. This CDR3 contains 18 residues.

The chain recombines TRBV27 with TRBJ2-7; a weak D match, TRBD1 (6 bases). Germline V gene data show CDR1 as MNHEY and CDR2 as SMNVEV (reference sequence). This CDR3 is 13 amino acids long. V gave up 7 bases and J gave up 5 bases, with 15 bases separating them. Here the CDR3 reads CASTRDIIHEQYF. Written as DNA, the CDR3 is TGTGCCAGCACCAGGGACATCATCCACGAGCAGTACTTC.

The J gene is TRBJ2-7, the V gene TRBV18, with 9 positions matching TRBD2. V shed 0 bases, J shed 1 base, and the junction held 1 base outside the gene matches. CDR3 length: 15 amino acids. Per germline, CDR1 KGHSH and CDR2 LQKENI. The CDR3 sequence is CASSPPAGGSYEQYF. In DNA form, the CDR3 reads TGTGCCAGCTCACCACCGGCGGGAGGGTCCTACGAGCAGTACTTC. Full variable domain (missing parts from reference TRBV18 and TRBJ2-7): NAGVMQNPRHLVRRRGQEARLRCSPMKGHSHVYWYRQLPEEGLKFMVYLQKENIIDESGMPKERFSAEFPKEGPSILRIQQVVRGDSAAYFCASSPPAGGSYEQYFGPGTRLTVT.